Each of the 27 T cell receptor beta chains below was sequenced from the same sample in a study of cytomegalovirus exposure and HLA in healthy donors. Sequencing used immunoSEQ multiplex PCR; TCRdb keeps in-frame clones, though not all of them. The table has about 250,000 clones, about 90% seen once; the top ten hold more than 10%. The sequencing input was PBMCs. These receptors all stem from a man younger than 35 in good health and CMV-seropositive.

The genes are TRBV6-1 and TRBJ2-1; the D gene is possibly TRBD1 (5 bases). The CDR3 extends over 15 amino acids. Trimming cost V 6 bases and J 3 bases, with 15 bases left between them. Per the germline V gene, CDR1 is MNHNS and CDR2 is SASEGT. CDR3 in DNA: TGTGCCAGCAGCCAAAGGGGCGGCAACTACAATGAGCAGTTCTTC. It is translated as CASSQRGGNYNEQFF.

This chain links TRBV7-3 with TRBJ2-5; 9 nucleotides match TRBD1. Trimming removed 5 bases from V and 2 bases from J; junction bases left unmatched: 6. The CDR3 sequence is 15 residues long. Germline-derived CDR1 and CDR2 are SGHTA and FQGTGA. The CDR3 region has the DNA TGTGCCAGCAGCACGGGGACAGGGAGGCAAGAGACCCAGTACTTC. Protein sequence: CASSTGTGRQETQYF.

This clone was counted between two and nine times. The chain recombines TRBV19 with TRBJ2-2, with D tentatively TRBD1 (6 bases). V shed 0 bases and J shed 6 bases, with 14 bases lying between them. The CDR3 extends over 16 amino acids. Per germline, CDR1 LNHDA and CDR2 SQIVND (reference sequence). CDR3 bases: TGTGCCAGTAGTATAGATGTCCTTGGGGGCGCCGGGGAGCTGTTTTTT. Protein sequence: CASSIDVLGGAGELFF.

The V gene is TRBV5-1, the J gene TRBJ2-7; the D gene could be TRBD1 or TRBD2 (6 bases each). The CDR3 is made up of 16 amino acids. CDR1 is SGHRS and CDR2 is YFSETQ in the germline V gene. The V end lost 0 bases, the J end lost 1 base, and 14 bases lay between the germline ends. The CDR3 here is CASSLEGGRQSYEQYF. Written as DNA, the CDR3 is TGCGCCAGCAGCTTGGAGGGGGGCAGGCAGTCCTACGAGCAGTACTTC.

The chain combines TRBV9 with TRBJ2-3; D is unresolved. V dropped 0 bases and J dropped 4 bases, with 12 bases sitting between them. The CDR3 spans 15 residues. Germline CDR1 SGDLS, CDR2 YYNGEE. The CDR3 sequence is CASSVGVGPPDTQYF. The CDR3 region has the DNA TGTGCCAGCAGCGTAGGGGTAGGCCCCCCAGATACGCAGTATTTT. Drawing the rest from reference TRBV9 and TRBJ2-3, the complete variable domain is DSGVTQTPKHLITATGQRVTLRCSPRSGDLSVYWYQQSLDQGLQFLIQYYNGEERAKGNILERFSAQQFPDLHSELNLSSLELGDSALYFCASSVGVGPPDTQYFGPGTRLTVL.

The V call is TRBV7-3, the J call TRBJ2-1, with D possibly matching TRBD2 (5 bases). The CDR3 is made up of 13 amino acids. Germline V gene sequence: CDR1 SGHTA, CDR2 FQGTGA. V was trimmed by 3 bases and J by 10 bases, leaving 13 bases between them. The CDR3 sequence is CASSFGELEEQFF. The DNA of the CDR3 is TGTGCCAGCAGCTTTGGGGAGCTGGAGGAGCAGTTCTTC.

V and J are TRBV10-3 and TRBJ1-2, with unresolved D. Germline V gene sequence: CDR1 ENHRY, CDR2 SYGVKD. V was cut by 0 bases and J by 8 bases, with 10 bases left in between. This CDR3 has 13 amino acids. The CDR3 spells CAISESRGRGYTF. DNA for the CDR3: TGTGCCATCAGTGAGTCAAGAGGGCGCGGCTACACCTTC.

The chain links TRBV9 to TRBJ2-5, with D possibly being TRBD1 (5 bases). CDR1 and CDR2 from the germline V gene are SGDLS and YYNGEE. The V gene lost 2 bases and the J gene lost 1 base, with 6 bases spanning the gap. The CDR3 length is 13 residues. In DNA form, the CDR3 reads TGTGCCAGCAGCGTGGACACCCAAGAGACCCAGTACTTC. Its protein is CASSVDTQETQYF.

The chain has TRBV5-4 and TRBJ1-5, with TRBD1 as a possible D gene (5 bases). Per germline, CDR1 SGHNT and CDR2 YYREEE (reference sequence). V gave up 5 bases and J gave up 0 bases, with 21 bases separating them. This CDR3 has 18 residues. The CDR3 DNA is TGTGCCAGCAGTCCGAAACGGGTCAACACAGGTAGCAATCAGCCCCAGCATTTT. It yields the protein CASSPKRVNTGSNQPQHF.

V gene TRBV19 combines with J gene TRBJ2-5, with D possibly being TRBD1 or TRBD2 (6 bases each). V was cut by 6 bases and J by 5 bases, with 10 bases left in between. This CDR3 has 12 residues. The germline V gene has CDR1 LNHDA and CDR2 SQIVND (reference sequence). The DNA for the CDR3 is TGTGCCAGTAGCTCCGGGGGCGAGACCCAGTACTTC. Residues: CASSSGGETQYF.

This clone occurred a few times. The rearrangement uses TRBV11-2 and TRBJ1-2, with D unresolved. This CDR3 spans 13 amino acids. V was trimmed by 2 bases and J by 3 bases, leaving 7 bases between them. Per germline, CDR1 SGHAT and CDR2 FQNNGV. CDR3 loop: CASSLTGYYGYTF. In DNA form, the CDR3 reads TGTGCCAGCAGCTTAACGGGATACTATGGCTACACCTTC.

This clone appeared a single time. V usage is TRBV19 and J usage is TRBJ1-2, with 9 bases that match TRBD1. CDR3 length: 15 residues. Germline lookup yields CDR1 LNHDA and CDR2 SQIVND (reference sequence). Trimming cost V 5 bases and J 5 bases; bases outside gene matches: 9. The CDR3 DNA is TGTGCCAGTAGTCCTTGGACAGGGGCGCGGTATGGCTACACCTTC. Translating gives CASSPWTGARYGYTF.

The chain is built from TRBV27 and TRBJ1-1; 10 bases line up with TRBD1. Germline V gene sequence: CDR1 MNHEY, CDR2 SMNVEV (reference sequence). V gave up 6 bases and J gave up 5 bases; unmatched junction bases: 18. CDR3 length: 18 amino acids. The CDR3 coding sequence is TGTGCCAGCAGCACACTAGACTCCGACAGGGGGCTTAGTACTGAAGCTTTCTTT. Its protein is CASSTLDSDRGLSTEAFF.

The V gene is TRBV7-2, the J gene TRBJ1-1, with 8 bases that match TRBD1. Germline V lookup: CDR1 SGHTA, CDR2 FQGNSA. The CDR3 has 15 residues. V shed 7 bases and J 3 bases; nucleotides not matched to a gene: 10. Here the CDR3 DNA reads TGTGCCAGCAAAAACAGGGGGGGCCAAGACACTGAAGCTTTCTTT. It yields the protein CASKNRGGQDTEAFF.

This clone came up once. The rearrangement links TRBV4-2 to TRBJ2-7, with 13 bases fitting TRBD2. The CDR3 has 16 amino acids. The germline V gene has CDR1 LGHNA and CDR2 YNFKEQ. V dropped 0 bases and J dropped 4; count of bases not matched to a gene: 3. DNA of the CDR3: TGTGCCAGCAGCCAAGAAGGACTAGCGGGAGCTTACGAGCAGTACTTC. Translated: CASSQEGLAGAYEQYF.

The chain combines TRBV27 with TRBJ1-1; TRBD1 matches at 11 bases. This CDR3 has 16 residues. The ends lost 5 bases at V and 1 base at J; junction bases unmatched: 6. CDR1 is MNHEY and CDR2 is SMNVEV in the germline V gene (reference sequence). DNA of the CDR3: TGTGCCAGCAGTGGAGGACAGGGGGCGCCGAACACTGAAGCTTTCTTT. Residues: CASSGGQGAPNTEAFF.

This chain uses TRBV10-1 with TRBJ2-2, with TRBD2 identical over 9 bases. CDR3 length: 13 residues. The junction had 1 base not matched to a gene; V was cut back by 8 bases and J by 3 bases. CDR1 is WNHNN, CDR2 SYGVQD, per germline (reference sequence). As DNA, the CDR3 is TGCGCCAGCGGGACTAGCTACACCGGGGAGCTGTTTTTT. Its protein product is CASGTSYTGELFF.

The chain has TRBV13 and TRBJ1-1; 7 bases fit TRBD1. The V and J ends lost 6 bases and 1 base, in that order; junction bases with no gene match: 8. Germline CDR1 reads PRHDT; CDR2 reads FYEKMQ (reference sequence). This CDR3 comprises 15 residues. The DNA for the CDR3 is TGTGCCAGCAGTCCCAGGGGGACCGCGAACACTGAAGCTTTCTTT. It translates to CASSPRGTANTEAFF.

The gene calls are TRBV27 and TRBJ2-2; perhaps TRBD2 as D (6 bases). The CDR3 runs to 18 residues. The ends were cut back, 2 bases at V and 1 base at J, with 17 bases in the middle. CDR1 and CDR2 from the germline V gene are MNHEY and SMNVEV (reference sequence). CDR3 in DNA: TGTGCCAGCAGTTTAAGGGCGCTAGCGCAGATGAACACCGGGGAGCTGTTTTTT. It specifies CASSLRALAQMNTGELFF.

A note on this clone: This sample also contains other DNA sequences that code for the same CDR3. The CDR3 loop reads CASSYSGSHNEQFF. The CDR3 DNA reads TGTGCCAGCAGTTACTCGGGCAGCCACAATGAGCAGTTCTTC. The chain is built from TRBV6-5 and TRBJ2-1, with D uncertain. Trimming cost V 0 bases and J 5 bases, with 8 bases left between them. The germline V gene has CDR1 MNHEY and CDR2 SVGAGI. This CDR3 is built from 14 residues.

The chain couples TRBV10-3 to TRBJ1-1, with D unclear. Trimming removed 2 bases from V and 7 bases from J, with 8 bases in between. Germline assignment: CDR1 ENHRY and CDR2 SYGVKD. The CDR3 runs to 12 residues. DNA for the CDR3: TGTGCCATCAGTGAGACGGGTGGTGAAGCTTTCTTT. Translation gives CAISETGGEAFF.

CDR3 DNA sequence: TGTGCCAGCAGCGTATCTAGCGCTAACTACGAGCAGTACTTC. This gives the protein CASSVSSANYEQYF. The chain carries TRBV9 and TRBJ2-7; D perhaps matches TRBD2 (6 bases). Trimming stripped 1 base from V and 3 bases from J, with 11 bases between. The CDR3 length is 14 residues. Per the germline V gene, CDR1 is SGDLS and CDR2 is YYNGEE.

The chain is built from TRBV20-1 and TRBJ1-2, with D uncertain. The CDR3 runs to 11 residues. Germline V CDR1 and CDR2: DFQATT, SNEGSKA (reference sequence). The V gene lost 3 bases and the J gene lost 8 bases, with 10 bases spanning the gap. CDR3 protein: CSASMSEGYTF. Here the CDR3 DNA reads TGCAGTGCTAGTATGTCGGAGGGCTACACCTTC.

The J gene is TRBJ2-5, the V gene TRBV6-5; D remains unclear. This CDR3 has 14 amino acids. Looked up from germline, CDR1 is MNHEY and CDR2 is SVGAGI. V was shortened by 6 bases and J by 5 bases, with 16 bases between the two germline ends. The CDR3 nucleotides are TGTGCCAGCAGAACGACGGGTATGGCCGAGACCCAGTACTTC. Translated, it gives CASRTTGMAETQYF.

The V call is TRBV6-1, the J call TRBJ2-1, with 8 bases matching TRBD1. The junction had 2 bases not matched to a gene; V was cut back by 4 bases and J by 6 bases. Germline assignment: CDR1 MNHNS and CDR2 SASEGT. The CDR3 covers 13 residues. CDR3 nucleotide sequence: TGTGCCAGCAGTGTACAGGGGGTCAATGAGCAGTTCTTC. This sequence encodes CASSVQGVNEQFF.

This clone was recorded a few times. The chain couples TRBV11-2 to TRBJ2-2; no firm D call. V dropped 5 bases and J dropped 1 base, with 14 bases sitting between them. From germline, CDR1 is SGHAT and CDR2 FQNNGV. This CDR3 comprises 16 residues. CDR3 bases: TGTGCCAGCAGCCCCGCGTGGACGGTGAACACCGGGGAGCTGTTTTTT. Its protein product is CASSPAWTVNTGELFF.

The chain's CDR3 is CASSLGDRARVAEAFF. The CDR3 DNA sequence: TGTGCCAGCAGCTTGGGGGACAGGGCAAGGGTGGCTGAAGCTTTCTTT. V and J are TRBV5-6 and TRBJ1-1; 9 nucleotides agree with TRBD1. V shed 0 bases, J shed 6 bases, and the junction held 9 bases outside the gene matches. The CDR3 contains 16 residues. Per the germline V gene, CDR1 is SGHDT and CDR2 is YYEEEE.